The text below deals with one TCR beta chain. Its specific antigen is unknown. No much larger clone exists at a distance of one base, and base qualities are not known. The library was built by means of the immunoSEQ multiplex PCR assay. To provide template for TCR sequencing, every sample had RNA extracted and reverse transcribed into cDNA. SuperScript III was used to make first-strand cDNA, primed with a 2:1 mix of oligo-dT and random hexamers. A synthetic immune receptor repertoire was used to assess amplification bias, and residual bias was removed computationally. From the authors' description of their analysis: Raw reads were preprocessed for error removal, and CDR3 was defined according to IMGT conventions as running from the conserved cysteine to phenylalanine. Clonality was computed by normalizing Shannon entropy by log2 of the number of productive unique TCRs and subtracting the result from 1. CD4 or CD8 identity of scalp clones was inferred by cross-referencing scalp TCRbeta sequences with sorted blood CD4 and CD8 repertoires. TCRdb mirrors the immuneACCESS table, restricted to in-frame sequences. Some clones are absent from its copies; in checked studies, under half trace to an unresolved V gene, and the reason for the others is unknown. Clonal size and the V and J genes are those of that table, whereas D and trimming came from the DNA. The sample profile shows about 150,000 clones; 40% to 65% of them were found once. Of the sample, roughly 21% is held by the ten largest clones.

This sample was taken from a study of CD8+ T cells in alopecia areata (dated by TCRdb to between 2017 and 2018). Regarding the study in general: Treated patients were enrolled in an open-label pilot trial of oral tofacitinib at 5 to 10 mg twice daily for moderate-to-severe alopecia areata. Tofacitinib was administered for 6 to 18 months, and 6 months of follow-up off drug were then conducted to assess delayed response and recurrence. To study T cell clonal expansion in alopecia areata, the researchers applied high-throughput TCRbeta sequencing to both the C3H/HeJ mouse model and human patients. Scalp tissue and sorted CD4+ and CD8+ peripheral blood T cells from patchy and totalis/universalis alopecia areata patients and from healthy controls were covered by human TCRbeta sequencing. Biopsies were taken from tofacitinib-treated patients at baseline and at 4 and 24 weeks of treatment, and a later scalp biopsy was taken in several of the tofacitinib-treated patients. Scalp clonality was compared among normal scalp (n=4), patchy alopecia areata scalp (n=8), and alopecia totalis/universalis scalp (n=8). RNA was obtained with the PAXgene miRNA kit for fixed scalp, the miRNeasy kit for PBMCs, and the RNeasy kit for mouse skin. Amplification of TCRbeta CDR3 regions was done by immunoSEQ multiplex PCR using 35 Vbeta forward primers and 13 Jbeta reverse primers.

This sample's time point label indicates: baseline before oral tofacitinib. From alopecia areata patients, peripheral blood was collected along with lesional scalp punch biopsies. PBMCs were isolated by density centrifugation and stained for CD3, CD4 and CD8, after which CD4+ and CD8+ T cells were sorted on a FACSAria. A distance of 12 bases separates the germline ends of V and J, which lose 5 bases and 5 bases respectively. From its cysteine to its phenylalanine, the CDR3 spans 12 amino acids. CDR3 DNA is the only sequence kept; it has 36 bases, read in frame from the first base. Via the germline V gene, CDR1 is SQVTM and CDR2 ANQGSEA. Broad study findings and their caveats: Shared TCR sequences between patients were less evident than in mice, which may be partly attributable to HLA diversity in the patient population. Lesional scalp, especially in alopecia totalis/universalis, showed higher clonality and more expanded CD8+ clones than normal scalp, suggesting antigenic drive. Resident alphabeta T cells in normal human skin are also sequenced, complicating scalp TCR repertoire analysis, unlike mouse skin dominated by gammadelta T cells.

The clonotype comes from a human donor with alopecia areata. The specimen comprised CD8+ T cells sorted from blood, sampled at week 0. The receptor chain draws on TRBV29-1 and TRBJ1-1; too little of a D gene remains to name it. The nucleotides read TGCAGCGTTCCTCCTGCCGGGACTGAAGCTTTCTTT. The translation is CSVPPAGTEAFF.